These T cell receptor beta chains were read from a single sample in a study of patients and donors after allogeneic stem cell transplantation. TCRdb analysed the RT-PCR reads with MiXCR anew, one entry per CDR3 protein. This table has some 17,000 distinct CDR3 sequences, around 29% appearing once. The sequenced sample consisted of blood, either unsorted or a sorted T cell fraction (not recorded which). All receptors derive from a human donor who was either an allogeneic HSCT recipient or a stem cell or donor lymphocyte infusion donor (not recorded which). It is not recorded whose cells these are; they may come from a transplant donor. Each CDR3 is given with its conserved first and last residue. D genes are given only for firm matches. Size is omitted from some rows. Given values are once, few, many or a class for expanded clones.

v_gene: TRBV24-1; d_gene: NA; j_gene: TRBJ1-5; abundance: NA; CDR3aa: CATSHRDLDQPQHF; CDR3nt: TGTGCCACCAGCCACCGGGACTTAGATCAGCCCCAGCATTTT
v_gene: TRBV5-5; d_gene: NA; j_gene: TRBJ2-3; abundance: NA; CDR3aa: CASIGGTSTDTQYF; CDR3nt: TGTGCCAGCATAGGGGGGACTAGCACAGATACGCAGTATTTT
v_gene: TRBV11-2; d_gene: TRBD2; j_gene: TRBJ2-3; abundance: few; CDR3aa: CASSFFSGGRSDTQYF; CDR3nt: TGTGCCAGCAGCTTTTTTAGCGGGGGAAGGTCAGATACGCAGTATTTT
v_gene: TRBV7-9; d_gene: NA; j_gene: TRBJ2-7; abundance: NA; CDR3aa: CASSPRAIYEQYF; CDR3nt: TGTGCCAGCAGCCCGAGGGCCATCTACGAGCAGTACTTC
v_gene: TRBV6-5; d_gene: NA; j_gene: TRBJ1-5; abundance: few; CDR3aa: CASSSYRSASNQPQHF; CDR3nt: TGTGCCAGCAGTTCATACAGGTCCGCTAGCAATCAGCCCCAGCATTTT
v_gene: TRBV5-5; d_gene: NA; j_gene: TRBJ1-2; abundance: few; CDR3aa: CASTSGWRGYGYTF; CDR3nt: TGTGCCAGCACCTCTGGTTGGAGAGGGTACGGCTACACCTTC
v_gene: TRBV5-1; d_gene: TRBD1; j_gene: TRBJ2-7; abundance: NA; CDR3aa: CASSLRQGRTYEQYF; CDR3nt: TGCGCCAGCAGCTTAAGACAGGGCCGTACCTACGAGCAGTACTTC
v_gene: TRBV5-5; d_gene: NA; j_gene: TRBJ1-2; abundance: many; CDR3aa: CASSPYGASTSGYTF; CDR3nt: TGTGCCAGCAGCCCTTATGGGGCCAGTACGAGTGGCTACACCTTC
v_gene: TRBV10-1; d_gene: NA; j_gene: TRBJ2-3; abundance: NA; CDR3aa: CASTPGGPADTQYF; CDR3nt: TGCGCCAGCACCCCCGGGGGCCCCGCAGATACGCAGTATTTT
v_gene: TRBV5-1; d_gene: NA; j_gene: TRBJ1-2; abundance: NA; CDR3aa: CASSDSGTDGYTF; CDR3nt: TGCGCCAGCAGCGATTCCGGGACGGATGGCTACACCTTC
v_gene: TRBV4-2; d_gene: TRBD1; j_gene: TRBJ1-3; abundance: NA; CDR3aa: CASRDVGQGNGNTIYF; CDR3nt: TGTGCCAGCAGAGATGTAGGACAGGGCAATGGAAACACCATATATTTT
v_gene: TRBV4-1; d_gene: TRBD1; j_gene: TRBJ1-6; abundance: NA; CDR3aa: CASSLVGGRNSPLHF; CDR3nt: TGCGCCAGCAGCCTAGTAGGGGGCCGGAATTCACCCCTCCACTTT
v_gene: TRBV3-1; d_gene: NA; j_gene: TRBJ1-2; abundance: NA; CDR3aa: CASSQKDGQEYGYTF; CDR3nt: TGTGCCAGCAGCCAGAAGGACGGTCAGGAGTATGGCTACACCTTC
v_gene: TRBV12-3/TRBV12-4; d_gene: NA; j_gene: TRBJ1-4; abundance: few; CDR3aa: CASSPSGRRDEKLFF; CDR3nt: TGTGCCAGCAGTCCCTCCGGACGGCGGGATGAAAAACTGTTTTTT
v_gene: TRBV18; d_gene: NA; j_gene: TRBJ2-3; abundance: NA; CDR3aa: CASSPLLLVRDSGTDTQYF; CDR3nt: TGTGCCAGCTCACCACTGCTCTTGGTGAGGGACTCCGGCACAGATACGCAGTATTTT
v_gene: TRBV29-1; d_gene: NA; j_gene: TRBJ1-2; abundance: few; CDR3aa: CSVVRNDGYTF; CDR3nt: TGCAGCGTCGTCCGAAATGATGGCTACACCTTC
v_gene: TRBV7-9; d_gene: NA; j_gene: TRBJ1-1; abundance: few; CDR3aa: CASSLKTVWRLNTEAFF; CDR3nt: TGTGCCAGCAGCTTAAAGACCGTTTGGAGATTGAACACTGAAGCTTTCTTT
v_gene: TRBV4-3; d_gene: NA; j_gene: TRBJ1-2; abundance: NA; CDR3aa: CASSQDTWSNYGYTF; CDR3nt: TGCGCCAGCAGCCAAGACACCTGGTCTAACTATGGCTACACCTTC
v_gene: TRBV7-9; d_gene: NA; j_gene: TRBJ2-2; abundance: few; CDR3aa: CASSLLSGAGTGELFF; CDR3nt: TGTGCCAGCAGCTTACTGTCAGGAGCTGGCACCGGGGAGCTGTTTTTT
v_gene: TRBV6-8; d_gene: NA; j_gene: TRBJ1-1; abundance: few; CDR3aa: CASRPISTQDTEAFF; CDR3nt: TGTGCCAGCAGACCCATTTCTACTCAGGACACTGAAGCTTTCTTT
v_gene: TRBV6-6; d_gene: NA; j_gene: TRBJ1-1; abundance: NA; CDR3aa: CASRSLWNTEAFF; CDR3nt: TGTGCCAGCAGGTCCCTTTGGAACACTGAAGCTTTCTTT
v_gene: TRBV15; d_gene: TRBD1; j_gene: TRBJ1-2; abundance: NA; CDR3aa: CATSRHLQGSTYGYTF; CDR3nt: TGTGCCACCAGCAGACACCTACAGGGGTCCACCTATGGCTACACCTTC
v_gene: TRBV12-3/TRBV12-4; d_gene: NA; j_gene: TRBJ1-3; abundance: many; CDR3aa: CASSTPGHQSSGNTIYF; CDR3nt: TGTGCCAGCAGTACTCCGGGACACCAAAGCTCTGGAAACACCATATATTTT
v_gene: TRBV12-3/TRBV12-4; d_gene: TRBD1; j_gene: TRBJ1-2; abundance: NA; CDR3aa: CASTTGTGLGGGYTF; CDR3nt: TGTGCCAGCACCACCGGGACAGGGTTGGGTGGCGGCTACACCTTC
v_gene: TRBV5-8; d_gene: NA; j_gene: TRBJ1-6; abundance: NA; CDR3aa: CASSLENFARKNSPLHF; CDR3nt: TGTGCCAGCAGCTTGGAGAATTTTGCCAGGAAGAATTCACCCCTCCACTTT
v_gene: TRBV27; d_gene: TRBD1; j_gene: TRBJ1-2; abundance: many; CDR3aa: CASRDRGRNYGYTF; CDR3nt: TGTGCCAGCAGGGACAGGGGCCGAAACTATGGCTACACCTTC
v_gene: TRBV7-9; d_gene: TRBD1; j_gene: TRBJ1-1; abundance: few; CDR3aa: CASSPLFQQGVKDTEAFF; CDR3nt: TGTGCCAGCAGCCCTCTCTTCCAACAGGGGGTAAAAGACACTGAAGCTTTCTTT
v_gene: TRBV10-3; d_gene: TRBD1; j_gene: TRBJ1-6; abundance: few; CDR3aa: CAISVEGARISPLHF; CDR3nt: TGTGCCATCAGTGTAGAGGGGGCAAGGATTTCACCCCTCCACTTT
v_gene: TRBV7-3; d_gene: NA; j_gene: TRBJ1-1; abundance: many; CDR3aa: CASSLARLGMNTEAFF; CDR3nt: TGTGCCAGCAGCCTGGCTCGTTTGGGGATGAACACTGAAGCTTTCTTT
v_gene: TRBV6-6; d_gene: TRBD1; j_gene: TRBJ1-5; abundance: few; CDR3aa: CASSYRQGGQPQHF; CDR3nt: TGTGCCAGCAGTTACCGGCAGGGGGGTCAGCCCCAGCATTTT
v_gene: TRBV3-1; d_gene: NA; j_gene: TRBJ1-4; abundance: few; CDR3aa: CASSQPAGQEANEKLFF; CDR3nt: TGTGCCAGCAGCCAGCCCGCAGGGCAGGAAGCTAATGAAAAACTGTTTTTT
v_gene: TRBV15; d_gene: TRBD1; j_gene: TRBJ1-5; abundance: few; CDR3aa: CATSSGQGGNQPQHF; CDR3nt: TGTGCCACCAGCAGCGGGCAGGGGGGCAATCAGCCCCAGCATTTT
v_gene: TRBV9; d_gene: NA; j_gene: TRBJ1-2; abundance: once; CDR3aa: CASSSHREERNGYTF; CDR3nt: TGTGCCAGCAGCTCTCACAGGGAAGAAAGGAATGGCTACACCTTC
v_gene: TRBV20-1; d_gene: TRBD1; j_gene: TRBJ1-2; abundance: few; CDR3aa: CSARDLFPPDRGLDGYTF; CDR3nt: TGCAGTGCTAGAGATTTGTTCCCCCCGGACAGGGGGCTCGACGGCTACACCTTC